These T cell receptor beta chains were read from a single sample in a study of patients and donors after allogeneic stem cell transplantation. TCRdb fed the RT-PCR reads into MiXCR, producing one record per CDR3 protein. The table has about 230,000 distinct CDR3 sequences, 13% to 15% seen once. Material for sequencing was blood, either unsorted or a sorted T cell fraction (not recorded which). The receptors derive from a human donor who was either an allogeneic HSCT recipient or a stem cell or donor lymphocyte infusion donor (not recorded which). It is not recorded whose cells these are; they may come from a transplant donor. Both conserved end residues are part of each CDR3. D genes are given only for firm matches. Some rows have no size entry. The others give once, few or many, or a class for an expanded clone.

clone size	V gene	D gene	J gene	CDR3 DNA	CDR3 protein
few	TRBV5-1	.	TRBJ1-5	TGCGCCAGCAGCTTGGCCCCGGGGGATCAGCCCCAGCATTTT	CASSLAPGDQPQHF
.	TRBV7-3	.	TRBJ1-4	TGTGCCAGCAGCCAGACACCGGGGACACCAAACGCAACTAATGAAAAACTGTTTTTT	CASSQTPGTPNATNEKLFF
few	TRBV5-1	TRBD1	TRBJ1-4	TGCGCCAGCGGCGGACAGGCTGATAATGAAAAACTGTTTTTT	CASGGQADNEKLFF
few	TRBV28	.	TRBJ2-5	TGTGCCAGCAGTCCTGCAGGGGTGGGGACCCAGTACTTC	CASSPAGVGTQYF
many	TRBV20-1	TRBD1	TRBJ1-6	TGCAGTGCTAGGACGGGGACAGGCTCCTATAATTCACCCCTCCACTTT	CSARTGTGSYNSPLHF
.	TRBV19	.	TRBJ1-6	TGTGCCAGTTCGACAGGCACAAATTCACCCCTCCACTTT	CASSTGTNSPLHF
few	TRBV12-3/TRBV12-4	.	TRBJ2-1	TGTGCCAGCAGGCCTTTGGGTGAAGCCTACAATGAGCAGTTCTTC	CASRPLGEAYNEQFF
.	TRBV19	TRBD2	TRBJ2-5	TGTGCCAGTAGTATATCTAGCGGGAGGGGGGAGACCCAGTACTTC	CASSISSGRGETQYF
few	TRBV12-3/TRBV12-4	.	TRBJ2-1	TGTGCCAGCAGTCCAATTTTTGGCGGGGATAACTCCTACAATGAGCAGTTCTTC	CASSPIFGGDNSYNEQFF
.	TRBV6-1	TRBD1	TRBJ2-7	TGTGCCAGCAGTGATGGACAGGGCAGGGAGCAGTACTTC	CASSDGQGREQYF
few	TRBV4-3	TRBD1	TRBJ2-7	TGCGCCAGCAGCCATCGGACAGGGAACTACGAGCAGTACTTC	CASSHRTGNYEQYF
many	TRBV24-1	.	TRBJ2-5	TGTGCCACCAGTGATTTAACTACCGATGCAGAGACCCAGTACTTC	CATSDLTTDAETQYF
.	TRBV9	TRBD1	TRBJ2-1	TGTGCCAGCAGCGTAAGGACAGGACACAATGAGCAGTTCTTC	CASSVRTGHNEQFF
many	TRBV4-2	.	TRBJ2-3	TGTGCCAGCAGCCGCCCGGGACTTAGGCAGTATTTT	CASSRPGLRQYF
many	TRBV20-1	.	TRBJ1-2	TGCAGTGCTAGAGGGGGGACAACAGGTGACTATGGCTACACCTTC	CSARGGTTGDYGYTF
.	TRBV6-6	.	TRBJ2-5	TGTGCCAGCAGTTACTCGCCGAGCGAGACCCAGTACTTC	CASSYSPSETQYF
.	TRBV3-1	.	TRBJ2-5	TGTGCCAGCAGCCAAGGTGCAGGGTGGTACTTC	CASSQGAGWYF
few	TRBV4-2	TRBD2	TRBJ2-2	TGTGCCAGCAGCGACGGGACTAGCGTCGGCGGGGAGCTGTTTTTT	CASSDGTSVGGELFF
.	TRBV12-3/TRBV12-4	.	TRBJ2-7	TGTGCCAGCCGTCGTTTGGACACCTCCTACGAGCAGTACTTC	CASRRLDTSYEQYF
many	TRBV10-3	.	TRBJ2-1	TGTGCCATCAGGAGTGCGGACTATAACAATGAGCAGTTCTTC	CAIRSADYNNEQFF
few	TRBV6-1	.	TRBJ2-7	TGTGCCAGCACCCCAAAGAGGATAAGCGGCTACGAGCAGTACTTC	CASTPKRISGYEQYF
.	TRBV6-7	.	TRBJ1-3	TGTGCCAGCAGTTACACATTGACTGGAAACACCATATATTTT	CASSYTLTGNTIYF
few	TRBV5-1	.	TRBJ1-2	TGCGCCAGCAGCTTGTCCGGGGAGGTAGGCTACACCTTC	CASSLSGEVGYTF
few	TRBV6-2/TRBV6-3	TRBD1	TRBJ1-6	TGTGCCAGCAGCGACAGGGGGCCGGGGAATTCACCCCTCCACTTT	CASSDRGPGNSPLHF
many	TRBV12-3/TRBV12-4	.	TRBJ1-2	TGTGCCAGCAGTTCCCCGGGGTCTAATGGCTACACCTTC	CASSSPGSNGYTF
.	TRBV11-2	TRBD1	TRBJ1-5	TGTGCCAGCAGCCTAGGGGGAACAGGGGGGTCGATAACTCAGCCCCAGCATTTT	CASSLGGTGGSITQPQHF
many	TRBV28	TRBD2	TRBJ2-7	TGTGCCAGCAAGGGTAGCGGGAGGTCCTACGAGCAGTACTTC	CASKGSGRSYEQYF
few	TRBV6-5	.	TRBJ1-5	TGTGCCAGCAGTTACGATAGCCAGATACGACCCCAGCATTTT	CASSYDSQIRPQHF
many	TRBV12-3/TRBV12-4	.	TRBJ1-2	TGTGCCAGCAGTTTAGGGTGGGGCTACACCTTC	CASSLGWGYTF
few	TRBV5-1	.	TRBJ2-5	TGCGCCAGCAGCTTTTCGCTACAGTCTGGAGAGACCCAGTACTTC	CASSFSLQSGETQYF
few	TRBV7-2	TRBD2	TRBJ2-3	TGTGCCAGCAGTCCGACTAGCGGGGGGGCCTTTCGTACGCAGTATTTT	CASSPTSGGAFRTQYF
.	TRBV25-1	.	TRBJ1-2	TGTGCCAGCAGTGAATCGGCCGAAGGCCCTGCTTTGGGAGGCTACACCTTC	CASSESAEGPALGGYTF
.	TRBV7-9	TRBD1	TRBJ2-1	TGTGCCAGCGGAGCTGGGGACAGGGGCTTCAATGAGCAGTTCTTC	CASGAGDRGFNEQFF
many	TRBV2	.	TRBJ2-4	TGTGCCAGCAGTGAGTGGGGCAGGGATAACATTCAGTACTTC	CASSEWGRDNIQYF
.	TRBV18	.	TRBJ1-1	TGTGCCAGCTCGCAAAGCCGTCGGACAGTCAACACTGAAGCTTTCTTT	CASSQSRRTVNTEAFF
.	TRBV6-4	TRBD1	TRBJ2-1	TGTGCCAGCAGTATACAGGGGGCCCCTAACAATGAGCAGTTCTTC	CASSIQGAPNNEQFF
.	TRBV6-1	.	TRBJ1-3	TGTGCCAGCACTTCGGATTTCTCTGGAAACACCATATATTTT	CASTSDFSGNTIYF